Sequencing of this T cell receptor (beta chain) was carried out in a study of T-cell memory formation after mild COVID-19. About the research overall: The TCR clusters were mostly specific to one donor.

A remark on this clonotype: What it binds is not known.

Study-level points and caveats: Contracting clones from day 15 to 85 showed balanced CD4/CD8; later expanders favored CD4+. Chiefly within CM and EM were the contracting CD4+ clones; CD8+ ones were within EMRA. Detection of some responders pre-infection suggested pre-existing cross-reactive memory T cells participated.

TCRdb fed the 5' RACE reads into MiXCR, producing one record per CDR3 protein. The table has about 470,000 distinct CDR3 sequences, more than 20% seen once. The CDR3 has 18 residues. The V gene lost 2 bases and the J gene lost 6 bases, with 25 bases spanning the gap. Germline lookup yields CDR1 MNHEY and CDR2 SVGAGI. The receptor was derived from an adult woman who had mild COVID-19 (a few samples of this study predate the infection). Cell type and time point are not known. This chain uses TRBV6-5 with TRBJ1-2; possibly TRBD1 for D (6 bases). Sequences were obtained from PBMCs or a T cell subset sorted from them (not recorded which). The chain's CDR3 is CASSYLSRWTESRDGYTF. Here the CDR3 DNA reads TGTGCCAGCAGTTACCTATCCCGCTGGACAGAGTCTCGGGATGGCTACACCTTC.